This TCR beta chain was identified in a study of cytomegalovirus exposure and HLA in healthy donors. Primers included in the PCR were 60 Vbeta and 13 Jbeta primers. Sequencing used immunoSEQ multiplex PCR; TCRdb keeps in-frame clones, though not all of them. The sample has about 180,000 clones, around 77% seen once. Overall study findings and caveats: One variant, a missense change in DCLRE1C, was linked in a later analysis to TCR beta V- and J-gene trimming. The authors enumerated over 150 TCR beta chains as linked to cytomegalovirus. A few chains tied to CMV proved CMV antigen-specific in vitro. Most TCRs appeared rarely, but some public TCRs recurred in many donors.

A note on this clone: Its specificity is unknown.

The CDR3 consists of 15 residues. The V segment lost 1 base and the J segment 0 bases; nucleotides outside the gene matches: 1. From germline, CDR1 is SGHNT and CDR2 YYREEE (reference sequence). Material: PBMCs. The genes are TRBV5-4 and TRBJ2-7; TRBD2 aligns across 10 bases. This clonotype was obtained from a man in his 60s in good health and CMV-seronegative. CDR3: CASSLLAGASYEQYF. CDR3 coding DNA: TGTGCCAGCAGCTTGCTAGCGGGGGCCTCCTACGAGCAGTACTTC.